The T cell receptor (beta chain) under discussion was sequenced for a study of blood T cell repertoires in COVID-19. Sequencing was performed with immunoSEQ multiplex PCR; in TCRdb, only in-frame clones are kept and a portion is missing. In the table there are approximately 100,000 clones, 88% of which are singletons. The count of this clone is one. This sequence was found in a human donor in a cohort sampled during active COVID-19. The sequenced sample consisted of peripheral blood.

CDR3 in DNA: TGCAGTGCTAGTGATACGGGAGTCCCCCCCTACGAGCAGTACTTC. It yields the protein CSASDTGVPPYEQYF. The chain uses TRBV20-1 and TRBJ2-7; the D gene is possibly TRBD2 (6 bases). V lost 3 bases and J lost 2, with 17 bases in between. The CDR3 has 15 residues. The V gene's germline CDR1 is DFQATT and CDR2 SNEGSKA (reference sequence).